These T cell receptor beta chains were read from a single sample in a study of blood T cell repertoires in COVID-19. Clones were sequenced by immunoSEQ multiplex PCR, and TCRdb holds only the in-frame ones, with some missing. The repertoire holds about 200,000 clones, with roughly 84% as singletons. The sequenced sample consisted of peripheral blood. Receptor source: a man aged 45 to 65 with active or convalescent COVID-19. The CDR3 runs from the conserved cysteine through the conserved F or W. The D gene is left open where the match is weak. For some rows the clone size is stated as once, few or many, or as a class when expanded; others skip it.

>TRBJ1-2|NA|NA|TRBV11-2
TGTGCCAGCAGCCCTATCATCAGCGGGGGCTACACCTTC
CASSPIISGGYTF
>TRBJ1-2|NA|TRBD1|TRBV10-3
TGTGCCATCAGTGAGTCGCTGCAGGGGGTTTTGTATGGCTACACCTTC
CAISESLQGVLYGYTF
>TRBJ2-3|NA|NA|TRBV5-4
TGTGCCAGCAGCTCGGCCCAGAGGCTAGATACGCAGTATTTT
CASSSAQRLDTQYF
>TRBJ1-2|NA|NA|TRBV7-8
TGTGCCAGCAGCTTAGGATCCGGGCAGGGAAACTATGGCTACACCTTC
CASSLGSGQGNYGYTF
>TRBJ2-6|NA|NA|TRBV7-9
TGTGCCAGCAGCTCGCCTATATGGGAGTCTGGGGCCAACGTCCTGACTTTC
CASSSPIWESGANVLTF
>TRBJ2-1|NA|TRBD2|TRBV7-8
TGTGCCAGCAGCTTAGATCTAGGCGGGGGGTTGTATGAGCAGTTCTTC
CASSLDLGGGLYEQFF
>TRBJ2-5|NA|TRBD1|TRBV2
TGTGCCAGCAGCGGACAGGGGGCGTCTTCCGAGACCCAGTACTTC
CASSGQGASSETQYF
>TRBJ2-1|NA|TRBD2|TRBV13
TGTGCCAGCAGCCCAGGGACTAGCGGCTCCTACAATGAGCAGTTCTTC
CASSPGTSGSYNEQFF
>TRBJ1-2|NA|NA|TRBV6-6
TGTGCCAGCAGTACCGATCCCCGAGCTAACTATGGCTACACCTTC
CASSTDPRANYGYTF
>TRBJ2-5|NA|TRBD2|TRBV7-8
TGTGCCAGCAGCAAAGGACTAGCGGGTAGCACCCAGTACTTC
CASSKGLAGSTQYF
>TRBJ2-1|NA|NA|TRBV15
TGTGCCACCAGCAGAGATCTCGGGTACAATGAGCAGTTCTTC
CATSRDLGYNEQFF
>TRBJ1-2|NA|NA|TRBV3-1/TRBV3-2
TGTGCCAGCAGCCTACAAACAGGGTTCTATGGCTACACCTTC
CASSLQTGFYGYTF
>TRBJ2-3|NA|NA|TRBV6-2/TRBV6-3
TGTGCCAGCAGTTACGCCGGGGGTGAGGATACGCAGTATTTT
CASSYAGGEDTQYF
>TRBJ2-5|once|NA|TRBV18
TGTGCCAGCTCACCGGGGGGGCAGGAGACCCAGTACTTC
CASSPGGQETQYF
>TRBJ2-1|NA|NA|TRBV4-1
TGCGCCAGCAGCCCCTCACTAGGTTTGGTAAGCAATGAGCAGTTCTTC
CASSPSLGLVSNEQFF
>TRBJ1-3|NA|NA|TRBV2
TGTGCCAGCATCGCCGGGACATCTGGAAACACCATATATTTT
CASIAGTSGNTIYF
>TRBJ2-5|NA|TRBD2|TRBV2
TGTGCCAGCGGAGGACTAGCGGGTGGTAAAGAGACCCAGTACTTC
CASGGLAGGKETQYF
>TRBJ2-3|NA|NA|TRBV5-6
TGTGCCAGCAGCCCGGGTCCGCAACTGGCAGATACGCAGTATTTT
CASSPGPQLADTQYF
>TRBJ2-2|NA|NA|TRBV9
TGTGCCAGCGAAAGGGGACTCCGCACCGGGGAGCTGTTTTTT
CASERGLRTGELFF
>TRBJ1-3|NA|NA|TRBV15
TGTGCCACCAGCAGAGATAGGGGGTCCACCGACACCATATATTTT
CATSRDRGSTDTIYF
>TRBJ1-6|NA|TRBD1|TRBV28
TGTGCCAGCAGTCCTAACAGGGGAACGGGATCCTATAATTCACCCCTCCACTTT
CASSPNRGTGSYNSPLHF
>TRBJ2-5|NA|TRBD2|TRBV5-8
TGTGCCAGCAGGACTACTAGCGGGAGAGAGACCCAGTACTTC
CASRTTSGRETQYF
>TRBJ1-4|NA|NA|TRBV2
TGTGCCAGCAAAGGGGATGCAACTAATGAAAAACTGTTTTTT
CASKGDATNEKLFF